Listed below are T cell receptor beta chains from one sample, sequenced in a study of regulatory T cells in long-lasting Graves disease. In TCRdb, the multiplex PCR reads were re-called with MiXCR into one record per CDR3 protein. Counted here are fewer than 450,000 distinct CDR3 sequences, 14% to 15% occurring once; the ten biggest clones make up about 7.8%. This sample also belongs to another study, concerning T cells in Graves' hyperthyroidism and ophthalmopathy.

The input for sequencing was peripheral blood mononuclear cells (PBMCs), taken at new diagnosis, from a patient treated with antithyroid drugs. These receptors all come from a woman aged 40 to 50 with Graves disease. The CDR3 runs from the conserved cysteine through the conserved F or W. Each record gives: V gene, J gene, D gene, clone size, CDR3 length, CDR3 protein, CDR3 DNA. The D gene is left open where the match is weak. Clone size, where shown, is once, few, many, or a class for clones that have expanded.

TRBV7-9	TRBJ1-2	.	.	14	CASSPTDRVGGYTF	TGTGCCAGCAGCCCCACGGACCGGGTCGGGGGCTACACCTTC
TRBV7-6	TRBJ1-4	.	.	14	CASSLGFSNEKLFF	TGTGCCAGCAGCTTAGGATTTTCGAATGAAAAACTGTTTTTT
TRBV3-1	TRBJ1-5	.	many	15	CASSQDPRADQPQHF	TGTGCCAGCAGCCAAGATCCCAGGGCCGATCAGCCCCAGCATTTT
TRBV24-1	TRBJ1-2	.	.	13	CATRDGGNYGYTF	TGTGCCACGCGGGACGGTGGGAACTATGGCTACACCTTC
TRBV7-6	TRBJ2-1	TRBD2	many	16	CASSEERTSGTNEQFF	TGTGCCAGCAGCGAGGAGCGGACTAGCGGGACTAATGAGCAGTTCTTC
TRBV5-8	TRBJ1-2	TRBD1	many	15	CASSLVGDSGYGYTF	TGTGCCAGCAGCTTGGTGGGGGACAGCGGCTATGGCTACACCTTC
TRBV19	TRBJ1-5	.	.	16	CASSTRSGNSNQPQHF	TGTGCCAGTAGTACGCGGTCAGGGAATAGCAATCAGCCCCAGCATTTT
TRBV7-8	TRBJ1-5	.	many	13	CASSLAANQPQHF	TGTGCCAGCAGCTTAGCAGCCAATCAGCCCCAGCATTTT
TRBV6-5	TRBJ2-1	.	many	13	CASSYKTQDEQFF	TGTGCCAGCAGTTACAAGACCCAGGATGAGCAGTTCTTC
TRBV12-3/TRBV12-4	TRBJ2-3	TRBD2	many	17	CASTPRLLAGMADTQYF	TGTGCCAGCACTCCTCGGTTGCTAGCGGGAATGGCAGATACGCAGTATTTT
TRBV20-1	TRBJ2-1	.	many	12	CSAEGGTEVEFF	TGCAGTGCTGAAGGAGGGACGGAGGTAGAGTTCTTC
TRBV7-2	TRBJ2-7	.	few	13	CASSWGDTYEQYF	TGTGCCAGCAGCTGGGGGGATACTTACGAGCAGTACTTC
TRBV12-3/TRBV12-4	TRBJ2-1	TRBD1	many	14	CASSFQGADNEQFF	TGTGCCAGCAGTTTTCAGGGGGCGGACAATGAGCAGTTCTTC
TRBV5-1	TRBJ2-1	TRBD2	many	16	CASSLGGGRAYNEQFF	TGTGCCAGCAGCTTGGGGGGCGGGAGGGCCTACAATGAGCAGTTCTTC
TRBV5-1	TRBJ1-1	.	many	13	CASRPDSNTEAFF	TGCGCCAGCAGGCCCGACTCGAACACTGAAGCTTTCTTT
TRBV2	TRBJ1-2	.	many	15	CASSKGRQVNFGYTF	TGTGCCAGCAGTAAGGGAAGGCAGGTGAATTTTGGCTACACCTTC
TRBV28	TRBJ1-3	.	.	14	CASKAGAAGNTIYF	TGTGCCAGCAAAGCAGGGGCCGCGGGAAACACCATATATTTT
TRBV28	TRBJ2-7	.	many	13	CASSFSDAYEQYF	TGTGCCAGCAGTTTTTCGGATGCCTACGAGCAGTACTTC
TRBV11-2	TRBJ2-7	.	many	13	CASSPPMGYEQYF	TGTGCCAGCAGCCCACCGATGGGCTACGAGCAGTACTTC
TRBV16	TRBJ2-6	.	.	15	CASSQRRAGANVLTF	TGTGCCAGCAGCCAACGGCGGGCTGGGGCCAACGTCCTGACTTTC
TRBV20-1	TRBJ2-5	.	.	11	CSARDMKTQYF	TGCAGTGCTAGAGATATGAAGACCCAGTACTTC
TRBV20-1	TRBJ2-1	TRBD2	many	15	CSAREAGGPHNEQFF	TGCAGTGCTAGGGAGGCGGGAGGGCCGCACAATGAGCAGTTCTTC
TRBV11-2	TRBJ2-2	.	.	14	CASSSNNRAGELFF	TGTGCCAGCAGCTCAAACAACAGGGCCGGGGAGCTGTTTTTT
TRBV7-9	TRBJ1-6	TRBD1	many	15	CASSFGQGANSPLHF	TGTGCCAGCAGCTTTGGCCAGGGGGCTAATTCACCCCTCCACTTT
TRBV29-1	TRBJ2-5	TRBD2	many	13	CSVLAGVAETQYF	TGCAGCGTTTTAGCGGGAGTCGCGGAGACCCAGTACTTC
TRBV6-1	TRBJ1-1	TRBD1	many	17	CASTPRTGGPLGTEAFF	TGTGCCAGCACGCCCCGGACAGGTGGCCCCTTGGGCACTGAAGCTTTCTTT
TRBV11-2	TRBJ2-1	TRBD2	.	18	CASSLGLAGAGGENEQFF	TGTGCCAGCAGCTTAGGACTAGCGGGAGCTGGGGGTGAAAATGAGCAGTTCTTC
TRBV6-2/TRBV6-3	TRBJ2-2	.	many	13	CASLWASAGELFF	TGTGCCAGCCTATGGGCGTCCGCCGGGGAGCTGTTTTTT
TRBV4-1	TRBJ2-1	TRBD2	few	15	CASSQDGLATNEQFF	TGCGCCAGCAGCCAAGACGGACTAGCGACCAATGAGCAGTTCTTC
TRBV20-1	TRBJ2-7	.	few	14	CSARMSTLGDEQYF	TGCAGTGCTAGGATGTCTACCCTCGGCGACGAGCAGTACTTC
TRBV19	TRBJ2-5	.	many	15	CASSIGQGGGETQYF	TGTGCCAGTAGTATAGGGCAGGGGGGAGGAGAGACCCAGTACTTC
TRBV14	TRBJ2-1	.	many	19	CASSPGPGGTNSTYNEQFF	TGTGCCAGCAGCCCAGGTCCAGGGGGGACCAATAGTACCTACAATGAGCAGTTCTTC
TRBV28	TRBJ1-6	.	few	18	CASSLSRSGRSYNSPLHF	TGTGCCAGCAGTTTATCTCGGTCTGGACGGAGCTATAATTCACCCCTCCACTTT
TRBV6-1	TRBJ2-7	TRBD2	few	15	CASNLRTSGTSEQYF	TGTGCCAGCAACCTCCGGACTAGCGGGACTAGCGAGCAGTACTTC
TRBV20-1	TRBJ2-3	.	.	14	CSARDPPAGDTQYF	TGCAGTGCTAGAGATCCCCCGGCGGGAGATACGCAGTATTTT
TRBV9	TRBJ2-3	.	.	15	CASSVKPQAADTQYF	TGTGCCAGCAGCGTCAAGCCCCAAGCGGCCGATACGCAGTATTTT
TRBV11-2	TRBJ2-1	TRBD1	many	16	CASSHGTAFSYNEQFF	TGTGCCAGCAGCCACGGGACAGCCTTCTCCTACAATGAGCAGTTCTTC
TRBV27	TRBJ1-5	.	many	14	CASSLSEAHQPQHF	TGTGCCAGCAGTTTATCGGAGGCGCATCAGCCCCAGCATTTT
TRBV29-1	TRBJ1-5	TRBD1	many	14	CSAQPGGPNSPQHF	TGCAGCGCGCAACCAGGGGGCCCCAATAGTCCCCAGCATTTT
TRBV2	TRBJ1-4	TRBD1	.	16	CASSEGSGTGGPKLFF	TGTGCCAGCAGTGAAGGATCCGGGACAGGGGGTCCAAAACTGTTTTTT
TRBV29-1	TRBJ2-3	.	few	13	CSVVRVSTDTQYF	TGCAGCGTTGTGCGGGTTAGCACAGATACGCAGTATTTT
TRBV12-3/TRBV12-4	TRBJ2-7	TRBD1	many	14	CASSGTGGSYEQYF	TGTGCCAGCAGTGGGACAGGGGGCTCCTACGAGCAGTACTTC
TRBV3-1	TRBJ1-6	.	many	14	CASSQMAGGSPLHF	TGTGCCAGCAGCCAAATGGCGGGCGGCTCACCCCTCCACTTT
TRBV20-1	TRBJ2-1	TRBD2	many	14	CSAIGLAGGNEQFF	TGCAGTGCCATAGGACTAGCGGGAGGAAATGAGCAGTTCTTC
TRBV9	TRBJ2-1	.	.	14	CASSPTLALNEQFF	TGTGCCAGCAGCCCCACCCTGGCGCTTAATGAGCAGTTCTTC
TRBV5-1	TRBJ1-1	TRBD1	many	15	CASSLSNQGGTEAFF	TGCGCCAGCAGCCTGTCAAATCAGGGGGGAACTGAAGCTTTCTTT
TRBV9	TRBJ2-2	.	many	19	CASSIGPGAPITNTGELFF	TGTGCCAGCAGCATCGGGCCCGGGGCGCCTATAACGAACACCGGGGAGCTGTTTTTT
TRBV30	TRBJ2-2	.	many	17	CAWSWSGRLANTGELFF	TGTGCCTGGAGTTGGTCGGGGCGGCTCGCGAACACCGGGGAGCTGTTTTTT
TRBV5-1	TRBJ2-7	.	many	16	CASSYNPTVPTYEQYF	TGCGCCAGCAGTTATAACCCCACGGTGCCTACCTACGAGCAGTACTTC
TRBV5-1	TRBJ2-3	.	many	14	CASGSPSGTDTQYF	TGCGCCAGCGGGAGTCCCTCCGGCACAGATACGCAGTATTTT
TRBV30	TRBJ2-7	.	.	12	CAWSMGRDEQYF	TGTGCCTGGAGTATGGGACGGGACGAGCAGTACTTC
TRBV13	TRBJ2-1	.	once	15	CASSEGTRQVNEQFF	TGTGCCAGCAGCGAAGGGACCCGGCAGGTCAATGAGCAGTTCTTC
TRBV2	TRBJ2-7	TRBD1	many	16	CASSDWDRVLSDEQYF	TGTGCCAGCAGTGATTGGGACAGGGTACTCTCCGACGAGCAGTACTTC
TRBV5-1	TRBJ1-2	TRBD1	.	14	CASSFGDRAGGYTF	TGCGCCAGCAGCTTTGGGGACAGGGCTGGGGGCTACACCTTC
TRBV19	TRBJ1-6	.	.	15	CASSIRTDNNSPLHF	TGTGCCAGTAGTATTCGGACAGACAATAATTCACCCCTCCACTTT